A selection of T cell receptor beta chains follows, all from one sample in a study of shared clonotypes between healthy human individuals. Sequenced by immunoSEQ multiplex PCR; TCRdb stores in-frame clones only, minus some. This table holds roughly 2.4 million clones, about 94% found once. Input material: naive CD4+ T cells sorted from blood. These receptors were taken from a man between 18 and 35 years old in good health. The CDR3 runs from the conserved cysteine through the conserved F or W. D genes are given only for firm matches. Clone size appears in some rows only: once, few, many, or a class for an expanded clone.

D gene: TRBD2
clone size: -
V gene: TRBV2
J gene: TRBJ2-7
CDR3 DNA: TGTGCCAGCAGTCCGGGACTAGCGGGAGTTTACGAGCAGTACTTC
CDR3 protein: CASSPGLAGVYEQYF

D gene: -
clone size: -
V gene: TRBV6-5
J gene: TRBJ1-4
CDR3 DNA: TGTGCCAGCAGCGAGGGGAGGACTAATGAAAAACTGTTTTTT
CDR3 protein: CASSEGRTNEKLFF

D gene: TRBD1
clone size: -
V gene: TRBV30
J gene: TRBJ1-3
CDR3 DNA: TGTGCCTGGAGGATGTGGTTGGGACAGGGAAGCTCTGGAAACACCATATATTTT
CDR3 protein: CAWRMWLGQGSSGNTIYF

D gene: -
clone size: -
V gene: TRBV5-1
J gene: TRBJ2-7
CDR3 DNA: TGCGCCAGCAGCTTGGAGGGGGTCTCCTACGAGCAGTACTTC
CDR3 protein: CASSLEGVSYEQYF

D gene: -
clone size: -
V gene: TRBV5-1
J gene: TRBJ2-2
CDR3 DNA: TGCGCCAGCAGTCGCCGGTGGAGGGAACTGAACACCGGGGAGCTGTTTTTT
CDR3 protein: CASSRRWRELNTGELFF

D gene: TRBD1
clone size: -
V gene: TRBV2
J gene: TRBJ2-4
CDR3 DNA: TGTGCCAGCAGCGGACAGGGACCCATAGCCAAAAACATTCAGTACTTC
CDR3 protein: CASSGQGPIAKNIQYF

D gene: -
clone size: once
V gene: TRBV19
J gene: TRBJ1-2
CDR3 DNA: TGTGCCACCCATGTGGCGGGAGGCTATGGCTACACCTTC
CDR3 protein: CATHVAGGYGYTF

D gene: -
clone size: -
V gene: TRBV5-6
J gene: TRBJ2-7
CDR3 DNA: TGTGCCAGCAGCTTGCGGCAGCCCTACGAGCAGTACTTC
CDR3 protein: CASSLRQPYEQYF

D gene: -
clone size: -
V gene: TRBV28
J gene: TRBJ2-2
CDR3 DNA: TGTGCCAGCAGTTCGGGACCTTGGGGGCTGTTTTTT
CDR3 protein: CASSSGPWGLFF

D gene: -
clone size: -
V gene: TRBV9
J gene: TRBJ1-4
CDR3 DNA: TGTGCCAGCAGCGTAGAGGGCGCAACTAATGAAAAACTGTTTTTT
CDR3 protein: CASSVEGATNEKLFF

D gene: -
clone size: -
V gene: TRBV6-5
J gene: TRBJ2-7
CDR3 DNA: TGTGCCAGCAGTTACTCAACTAGCCTTACCTACGAGCAGTACTTC
CDR3 protein: CASSYSTSLTYEQYF

D gene: TRBD1
clone size: -
V gene: TRBV4-1
J gene: TRBJ1-2
CDR3 DNA: TGCGCCAGTAATATGGGACAGGGGGCGGGATACACCTTC
CDR3 protein: CASNMGQGAGYTF

D gene: -
clone size: -
V gene: TRBV5-1
J gene: TRBJ2-3
CDR3 DNA: TGCGCCAGCAGTTCCCAGACAGCGGTAGGGGATACGCAGTATTTT
CDR3 protein: CASSSQTAVGDTQYF

D gene: -
clone size: -
V gene: TRBV5-4
J gene: TRBJ2-5
CDR3 DNA: TGTGCCAGCAGCCACCCAAGGGACGGATTCCAAGAGACCCAGTACTTC
CDR3 protein: CASSHPRDGFQETQYF

D gene: -
clone size: -
V gene: TRBV9
J gene: TRBJ2-3
CDR3 DNA: TGTGCCAGCAGCGTAAAAGATACGCAGTATTTT
CDR3 protein: CASSVKDTQYF

D gene: TRBD1
clone size: once
V gene: TRBV28
J gene: TRBJ2-1
CDR3 DNA: TGTGCCAGCAGCTCGCTTGGGACAGGGGGATACAATGAGCAGTTCTTC
CDR3 protein: CASSSLGTGGYNEQFF

D gene: TRBD1
clone size: -
V gene: TRBV7-9
J gene: TRBJ1-4
CDR3 DNA: TGTGCCAGCAGCTTAGGACAGGGGCGGGGTGAAAAACTGTTTTTT
CDR3 protein: CASSLGQGRGEKLFF

D gene: -
clone size: once
V gene: TRBV28
J gene: TRBJ1-2
CDR3 DNA: TGTGCCAGCAGTTTGCCAGGGCCCTATGGCTACACCTTC
CDR3 protein: CASSLPGPYGYTF

D gene: TRBD2
clone size: -
V gene: TRBV6-5
J gene: TRBJ2-7
CDR3 DNA: TGTGCCAGCAAAACTAGCGGAGTCCCCTACGAGCAGTACTTC
CDR3 protein: CASKTSGVPYEQYF

D gene: -
clone size: once
V gene: TRBV28
J gene: TRBJ1-2
CDR3 DNA: TGTGCCGCGGGGGAGGCCGTAGGATATGGCTACACCTTC
CDR3 protein: CAAGEAVGYGYTF

D gene: -
clone size: -
V gene: TRBV10-3
J gene: TRBJ2-7
CDR3 DNA: TGTGCCATCAGTGAGGTCGATCGAGTGGAGCAGTACTTC
CDR3 protein: CAISEVDRVEQYF

D gene: -
clone size: few
V gene: TRBV6-1
J gene: TRBJ1-6
CDR3 DNA: TGTGCCAGCAGTGAGGGTGGCAGGGCAAATTCACCCCTCCACTTT
CDR3 protein: CASSEGGRANSPLHF

D gene: TRBD1
clone size: -
V gene: TRBV4-1
J gene: TRBJ1-1
CDR3 DNA: TGCGCCAGCAGCATCCGACAGGGAGGATATACTGAAGCTTTCTTT
CDR3 protein: CASSIRQGGYTEAFF

D gene: -
clone size: -
V gene: TRBV6-1
J gene: TRBJ1-2
CDR3 DNA: TGTGCCAGCAGGGAAACGGGGACCTATGGCTACACCTTC
CDR3 protein: CASRETGTYGYTF

D gene: -
clone size: -
V gene: TRBV5-1
J gene: TRBJ1-3
CDR3 DNA: TGCGCCAGCAGCTTGGTTTTGTCATCGTCCTCTGGAAACACCATATATTTT
CDR3 protein: CASSLVLSSSSGNTIYF

D gene: -
clone size: -
V gene: TRBV12-5
J gene: TRBJ2-1
CDR3 DNA: TGTGCTAGTGGCCGGGGACTTTTGGGGTACAATGAGCAGTTCTTC
CDR3 protein: CASGRGLLGYNEQFF

D gene: TRBD1
clone size: -
V gene: TRBV28
J gene: TRBJ1-5
CDR3 DNA: TGTGCCAGCAGTTTTTCGGGACAGGGCTATCAGCCCCAGCATTTT
CDR3 protein: CASSFSGQGYQPQHF